Many counts were recorded for the clone carrying this T cell receptor beta chain. The target antigen is unknown. The sample is drawn from a study of T cells in Graves' hyperthyroidism and ophthalmopathy. Overall study context: It was at initial diagnosis, before any treatment, that peripheral blood was collected.

Fresh peripheral blood, roughly 9.8 ml of it, supplied the PBMCs. The CDR3 has 16 amino acids. Trimming cost V 5 bases and J 3 bases; bases outside gene matches: 11. Germline V gene lookup returns CDR1 MDHEN and CDR2 SYDVKM. Using RNA transcripts as the source, TCR beta CDR3 regions were amplified. The HTBI primer set served for first-round RT-PCR of the TCR CDR3. TCRdb re-called the multiplex PCR reads through MiXCR, storing one row per CDR3 protein. The profile shows over 400,000 distinct CDR3 sequences, 22% of them singletons. The study's findings and limits: Ophthalmopathy was separated from stable hyperthyroidism by a 13 V-J model.

This receptor was identified in a woman in her 70s with Graves' ophthalmopathy. This chain links TRBV28 with TRBJ2-7; 9 nucleotides agree with TRBD2. The sequenced material came from blood. CDR3 nucleotide sequence: TGTGCCAGCAGTATCATAGCGGGAGCCCTTGGCTACGAGCAGTACTTC. It yields the protein CASSIIAGALGYEQYF.